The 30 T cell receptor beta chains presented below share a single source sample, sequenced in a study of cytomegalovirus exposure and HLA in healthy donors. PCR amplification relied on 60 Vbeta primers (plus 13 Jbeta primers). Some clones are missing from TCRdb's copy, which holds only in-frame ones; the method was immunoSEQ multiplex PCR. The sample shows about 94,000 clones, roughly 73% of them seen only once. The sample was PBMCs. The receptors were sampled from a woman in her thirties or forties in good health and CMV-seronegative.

The CDR3 protein is CASSFPRGEQFF. The DNA for the CDR3 is TGTGCCAGCAGTTTTCCCCGGGGTGAGCAGTTCTTC. V is TRBV27 and J is TRBJ2-1, with a tentative D call TRBD2 (5 bases). The V gene's germline CDR1 is MNHEY and CDR2 SMNVEV (reference sequence). Trimming removed 3 bases from V and 9 bases from J, with 9 bases in between. The CDR3 is 12 amino acids.

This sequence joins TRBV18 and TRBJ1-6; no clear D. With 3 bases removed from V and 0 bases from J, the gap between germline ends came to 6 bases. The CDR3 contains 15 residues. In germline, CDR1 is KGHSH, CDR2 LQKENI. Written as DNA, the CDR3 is TGTGCCAGCTCACCGGGGAGCTCCTATAATTCACCCCTCCACTTT. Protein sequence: CASSPGSSYNSPLHF.

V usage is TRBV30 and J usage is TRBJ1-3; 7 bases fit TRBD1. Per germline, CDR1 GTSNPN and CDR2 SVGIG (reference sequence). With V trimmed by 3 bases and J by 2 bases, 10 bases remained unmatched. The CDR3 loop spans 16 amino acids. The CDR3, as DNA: TGTGCCTGGAGCACGACAGGGACCCTAACTGGAAACACCATATATTTT. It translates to CAWSTTGTLTGNTIYF.

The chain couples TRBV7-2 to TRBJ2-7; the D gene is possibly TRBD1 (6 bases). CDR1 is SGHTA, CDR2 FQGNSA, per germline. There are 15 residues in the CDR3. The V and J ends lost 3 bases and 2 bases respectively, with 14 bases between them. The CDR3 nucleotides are TGTGCCAGCAGCTTGGGCCCGGGACACACCTACGAGCAGTACTTC. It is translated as CASSLGPGHTYEQYF.

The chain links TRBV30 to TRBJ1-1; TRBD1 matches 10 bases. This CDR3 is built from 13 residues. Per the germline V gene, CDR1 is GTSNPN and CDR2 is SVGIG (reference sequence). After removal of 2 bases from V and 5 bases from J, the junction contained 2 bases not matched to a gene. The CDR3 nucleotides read TGTGCCTGGAGTCGGACAGGGGGGACTGAAGCTTTCTTT. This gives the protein CAWSRTGGTEAFF.

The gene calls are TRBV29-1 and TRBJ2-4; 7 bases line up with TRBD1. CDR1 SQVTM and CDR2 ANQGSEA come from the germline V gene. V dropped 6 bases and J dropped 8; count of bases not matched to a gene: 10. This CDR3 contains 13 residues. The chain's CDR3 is CSVDRAPGDIQYF. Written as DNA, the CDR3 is TGCAGCGTCGACAGGGCCCCCGGGGACATTCAGTACTTC. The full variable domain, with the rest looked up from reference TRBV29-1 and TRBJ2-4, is SAVISQKPSRDICQRGTSLTIQCQVDSQVTMMFWYRQQPGQSLTLIATANQGSEATYESGFVIDKFPISRPNLTFSTLTVSNMSPEDSSIYLCSVDRAPGDIQYFGAGTRLSVL.

This CDR3 reads CASSLGLREQYF. The CDR3 DNA follows: TGTGCCAGCAGTTTAGGACTCCGCGAGCAGTACTTC. V usage is TRBV28 and J usage is TRBJ2-7; TRBD2 might be the D (5 bases). Germline-derived CDR1 and CDR2 are MDHEN and SYDVKM. Deletions cut 2 bases from V and 6 bases from J, with 8 bases between. This CDR3 is 12 amino acids long.

The CDR3 region has the DNA TGCGCCAGCAGCTTGGACGCCCAGGAGGGGATGAAACTGTTTTTT. This sequence encodes CASSLDAQEGMKLFF. This chain uses TRBV5-1 with TRBJ1-4, with D possibly being TRBD1 (5 bases). Per germline, CDR1 SGHRS and CDR2 YFSETQ. The CDR3 covers 15 residues. Trimming pared 0 bases from V and 11 bases from J, leaving 17 bases between.

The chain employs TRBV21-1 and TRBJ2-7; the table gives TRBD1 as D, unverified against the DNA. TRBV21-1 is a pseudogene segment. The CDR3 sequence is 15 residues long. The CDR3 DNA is TGTGCCAGCAGCAAAAGGACGAAGGACAGGGTCGAGCAGTACTTC. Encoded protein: CASSKRTKDRVEQYF.

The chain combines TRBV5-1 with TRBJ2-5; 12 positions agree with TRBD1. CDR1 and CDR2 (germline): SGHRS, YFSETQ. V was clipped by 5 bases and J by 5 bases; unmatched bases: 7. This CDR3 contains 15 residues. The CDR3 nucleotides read TGCGCCAGCAGTTCGCCGGGGACAGGGGGCGAGACCCAGTACTTC. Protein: CASSSPGTGGETQYF.

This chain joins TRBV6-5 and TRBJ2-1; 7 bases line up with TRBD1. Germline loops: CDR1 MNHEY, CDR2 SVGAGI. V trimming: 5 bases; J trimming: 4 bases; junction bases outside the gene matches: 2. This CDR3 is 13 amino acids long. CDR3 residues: CASSRGQYNEQFF. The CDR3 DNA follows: TGTGCCAGCAGTCGGGGACAGTACAATGAGCAGTTCTTC.

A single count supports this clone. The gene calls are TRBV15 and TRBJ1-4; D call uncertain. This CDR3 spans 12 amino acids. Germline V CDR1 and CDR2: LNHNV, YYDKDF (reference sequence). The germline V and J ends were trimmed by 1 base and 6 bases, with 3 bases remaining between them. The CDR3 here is CATSRGDEKLFF. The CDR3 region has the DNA TGTGCCACCAGCAGAGGCGATGAAAAACTGTTTTTT.

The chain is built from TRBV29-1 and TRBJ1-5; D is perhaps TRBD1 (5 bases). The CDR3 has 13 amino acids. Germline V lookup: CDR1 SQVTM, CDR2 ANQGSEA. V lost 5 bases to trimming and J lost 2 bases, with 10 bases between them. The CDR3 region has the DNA TGCAGCGTTCGGGGGGACGGCAATCAGCCCCAGCATTTT. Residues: CSVRGDGNQPQHF.

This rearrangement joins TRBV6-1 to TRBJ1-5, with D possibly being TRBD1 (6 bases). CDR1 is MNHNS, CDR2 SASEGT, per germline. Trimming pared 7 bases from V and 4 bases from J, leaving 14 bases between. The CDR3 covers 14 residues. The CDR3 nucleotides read TGTGCCAGCAACATAGCACAGGGAAATCAGCCCCAGCATTTT. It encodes CASNIAQGNQPQHF.

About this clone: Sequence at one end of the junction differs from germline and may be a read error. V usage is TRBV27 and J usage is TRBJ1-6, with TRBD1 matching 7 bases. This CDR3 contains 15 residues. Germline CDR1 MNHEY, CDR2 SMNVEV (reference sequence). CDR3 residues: CASGGHRGDNSPLNF. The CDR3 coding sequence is TGTGCCAGCGGGGGGCACAGGGGTGATAATTCACCCCTCAACTTT.

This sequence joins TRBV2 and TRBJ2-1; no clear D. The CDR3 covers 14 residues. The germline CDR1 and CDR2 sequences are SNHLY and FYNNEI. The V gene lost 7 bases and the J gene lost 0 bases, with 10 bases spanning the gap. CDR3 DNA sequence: TGTGCCAGCAACGGGTTTGGCTCCTACAATGAGCAGTTCTTC. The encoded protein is CASNGFGSYNEQFF. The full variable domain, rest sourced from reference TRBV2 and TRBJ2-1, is EPEVTQTPSHQVTQMGQEVILRCVPISNHLYFYWYRQILGQKVEFLVSFYNNEISEKSEIFDDQFSVERPDGSNFTLKIRSTKLEDSAMYFCASNGFGSYNEQFFGPGTRLTVL.

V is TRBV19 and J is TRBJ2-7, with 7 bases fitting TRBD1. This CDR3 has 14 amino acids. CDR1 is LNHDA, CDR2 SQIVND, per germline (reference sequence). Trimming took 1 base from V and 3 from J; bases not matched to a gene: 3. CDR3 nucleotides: TGTGCCAGTAGTATAGGGGGACAGAACTACGAGCAGTACTTC. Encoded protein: CASSIGGQNYEQYF.

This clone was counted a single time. The CDR3 DNA reads TGTGCCAGCAGACCCGGACATGCTTACGAGCAGTACTTC. Its protein is CASRPGHAYEQYF. The chain has TRBV27 and TRBJ2-7; a weak D match, TRBD1 (5 bases). The ends were cut back, 6 bases at V and 4 bases at J, with 13 bases in the middle. The length of the CDR3 is 13 residues. Germline lookup yields CDR1 MNHEY and CDR2 SMNVEV (reference sequence).

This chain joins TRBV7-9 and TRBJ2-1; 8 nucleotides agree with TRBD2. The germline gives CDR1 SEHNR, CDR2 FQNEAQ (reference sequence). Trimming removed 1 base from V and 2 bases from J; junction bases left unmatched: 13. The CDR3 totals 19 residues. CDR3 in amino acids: CASSLEEGSGGPPYNEQFF. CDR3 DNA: TGTGCCAGCAGCTTAGAAGAGGGGAGCGGGGGACCTCCCTACAATGAGCAGTTCTTC.

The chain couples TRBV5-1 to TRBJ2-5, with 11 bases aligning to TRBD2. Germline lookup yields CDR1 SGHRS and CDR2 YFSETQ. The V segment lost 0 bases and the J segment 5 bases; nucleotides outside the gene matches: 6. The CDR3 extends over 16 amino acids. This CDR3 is CASSLASGGLGETQYF. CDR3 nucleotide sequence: TGCGCCAGCAGCTTGGCTAGCGGGGGGCTCGGTGAGACCCAGTACTTC.

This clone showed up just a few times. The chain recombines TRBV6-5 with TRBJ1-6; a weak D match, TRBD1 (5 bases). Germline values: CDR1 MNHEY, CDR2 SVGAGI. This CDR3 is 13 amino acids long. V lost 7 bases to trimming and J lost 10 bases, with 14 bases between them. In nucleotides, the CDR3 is TGTGCCAGCAAAGACAGAGCAGCGTCACCCCTCCACTTT. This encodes CASKDRAASPLHF.

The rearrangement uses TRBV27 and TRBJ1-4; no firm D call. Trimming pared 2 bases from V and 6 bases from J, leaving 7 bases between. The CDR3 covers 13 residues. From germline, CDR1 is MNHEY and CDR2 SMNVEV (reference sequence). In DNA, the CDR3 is TGTGCCAGCAGTTTAAATACGGATGAAAAACTGTTTTTT. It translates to CASSLNTDEKLFF.

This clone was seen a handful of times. For the CDR3, the DNA is TGTGCCAGTAGACGTGACCATACGGGTTATGGCTACACCTTC. Translated: CASRRDHTGYGYTF. The gene calls are TRBV9 and TRBJ1-2; D not certain. Germline CDR1 is SGDLS and CDR2 is YYNGEE. The V end was cut by 8 bases, the J end by 5 bases, with 19 bases between. The CDR3 is 14 residues long.

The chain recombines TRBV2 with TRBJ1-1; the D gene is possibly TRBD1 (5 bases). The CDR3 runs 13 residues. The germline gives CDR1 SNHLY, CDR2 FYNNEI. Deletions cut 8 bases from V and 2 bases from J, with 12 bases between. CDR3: CASPWGDNTEAFF. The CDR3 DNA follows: TGTGCCAGCCCTTGGGGGGATAACACTGAAGCTTTCTTT.

The DNA of the CDR3 is TGTGCCAGCAGCCAAGACCGGGTGAAGAGAAACACCATATATTTT. As protein: CASSQDRVKRNTIYF. This chain links TRBV4-2 with TRBJ1-3; D unresolved. Germline lookup yields CDR1 LGHNA and CDR2 YNFKEQ. Between the trimmed V and J ends, which lost 0 bases and 5 bases, there was a span of 11 bases. CDR3 length: 15 residues.

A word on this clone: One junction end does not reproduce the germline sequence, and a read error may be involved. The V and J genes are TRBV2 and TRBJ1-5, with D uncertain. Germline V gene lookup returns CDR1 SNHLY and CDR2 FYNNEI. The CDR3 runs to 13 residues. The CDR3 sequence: CASNLDSNQPQNF. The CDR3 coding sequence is TGTGCCAGCAACCTCGATAGCAATCAGCCCCAGAATTTT. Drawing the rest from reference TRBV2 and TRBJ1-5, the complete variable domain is EPEVTQTPSHQVTQMGQEVILRCVPISNHLYFYWYRQILGQKVEFLVSFYNNEISEKSEIFDDQFSVERPDGSNFTLKIRSTKLEDSAMYFCASNLDSNQPQNFGDGTRLSIL.

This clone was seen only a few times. The CDR3 spells CASSWGTQLNTEAFF. The CDR3 DNA reads TGCGCCAGCAGCTGGGGGACACAACTGAACACTGAAGCTTTCTTT. The chain has TRBV5-1 and TRBJ1-1; tentative D call: TRBD1 (6 bases). Trimming left V 3 bases short and J 0 bases short, with 12 bases between. Germline CDR1 and CDR2: SGHRS and YFSETQ. The CDR3 is 15 amino acids.

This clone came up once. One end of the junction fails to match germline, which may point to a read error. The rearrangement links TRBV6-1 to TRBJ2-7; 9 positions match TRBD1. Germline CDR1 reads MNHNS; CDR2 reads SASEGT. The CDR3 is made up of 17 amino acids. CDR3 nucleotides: TGTGCCGGCAGTGAAAGGAGGGGGACAGGGTCCTCCTACGAGCAGTACTTC. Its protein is CAGSERRGTGSSYEQYF.

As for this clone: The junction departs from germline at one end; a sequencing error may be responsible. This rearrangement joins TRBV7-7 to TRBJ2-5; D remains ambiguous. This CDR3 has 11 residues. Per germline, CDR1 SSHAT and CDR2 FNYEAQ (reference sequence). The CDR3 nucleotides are TGTGCTAGCAGCCCGTTGGAGACCCAGTACTTC. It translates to CASSPLETQYF.

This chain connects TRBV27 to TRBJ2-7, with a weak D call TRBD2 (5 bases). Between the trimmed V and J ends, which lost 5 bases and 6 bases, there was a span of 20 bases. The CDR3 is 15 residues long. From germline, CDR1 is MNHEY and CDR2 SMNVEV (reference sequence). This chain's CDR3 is CASSRISGGRGEQYF. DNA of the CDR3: TGTGCCAGCAGTAGAATCTCGGGCGGGCGAGGCGAGCAGTACTTC.